This T cell receptor beta chain was identified in a study of cytomegalovirus exposure and HLA in healthy donors. Per the germline V gene, CDR1 is SGHTS and CDR2 is YDEGEE. V was pared by 4 bases and J by 3 bases, with 9 bases of the junction left unmatched. The CDR3 has 16 amino acids. In the PCR, 60 Vbeta and 13 Jbeta primers were used. TCRdb's copy holds only in-frame clones and misses some; the assay was immunoSEQ multiplex PCR. This table has 200,000 or so clones, about 79% appearing once. A word on this clone: Its specificity is not known.

Points from the study as a whole: Associated with cytomegalovirus, according to the listing, were some 150 TCR beta chains. For most TCR beta V segments, an earlier analysis put the productive rate at about 87% or about 30% of the time. Versus the approximately 700-donor mean, an Asian-associated ancestry cluster reportedly showed fewer N-insertions in a later analysis.

V usage is TRBV5-8 and J usage is TRBJ1-3; TRBD1 agrees at 8 bases. The sample comprised PBMCs. This receptor was obtained from a boy younger than 10 in good health and CMV-seronegative. CDR3 sequence: CASSPYRGTLGNTIYF. CDR3 nucleotide sequence: TGTGCCAGCAGCCCCTACAGGGGGACTCTTGGAAACACCATATATTTT.